What follows describes a single T cell receptor beta chain. This entry comes from a study of control samples from healthy donors and cancer patients. Trimming pared 5 bases from V and 1 base from J, leaving 5 bases between. From germline, CDR1 is KGHDR and CDR2 SFDVKD. CDR3 length equals 13 residues. The repertoire was sequenced with immunoSEQ multiplex PCR; TCRdb's copy has only in-frame clones and lacks some. Altogether about 35,000 clones are present, more than 85% being singletons, with the ten largest covering approximately 1.5%. The source material was PBMCs. The V call is TRBV24-1, the J call TRBJ1-3; D gene unclear. The source of this sequence is a woman aged 40 to 50 with lung cancer. The CDR3 region is CATSAQSGNTIYF. The DNA of the CDR3 is TGTGCCACCAGTGCCCAATCTGGAAACACCATATATTTT.